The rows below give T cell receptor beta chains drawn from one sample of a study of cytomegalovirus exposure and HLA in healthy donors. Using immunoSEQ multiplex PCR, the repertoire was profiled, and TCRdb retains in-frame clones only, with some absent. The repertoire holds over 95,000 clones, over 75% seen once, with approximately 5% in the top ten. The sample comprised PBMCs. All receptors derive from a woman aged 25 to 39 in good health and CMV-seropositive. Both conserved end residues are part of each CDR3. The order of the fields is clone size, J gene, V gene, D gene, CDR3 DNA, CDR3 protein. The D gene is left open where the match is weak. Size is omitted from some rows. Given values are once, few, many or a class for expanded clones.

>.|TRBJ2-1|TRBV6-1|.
TGTGCCAGCAGTGATCCTTCACAGGAGAGCTCCTACAATGAGCAGTTCTTC
CASSDPSQESSYNEQFF
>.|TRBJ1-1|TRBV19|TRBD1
TGTGCCAGTAGTATTCGACAGGGGATACTGAACACTGAAGCTTTCTTT
CASSIRQGILNTEAFF
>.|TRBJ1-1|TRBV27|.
TGTGCCAGCAGTTTGACAGAGAACACTGAAGCTTTCTTT
CASSLTENTEAFF
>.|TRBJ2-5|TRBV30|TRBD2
TGTGCCTGGACACGGGCTAGCGGGAGACCAGGGGAGACCCAGTACTTC
CAWTRASGRPGETQYF
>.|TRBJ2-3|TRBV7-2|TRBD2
TGTGCCAGCAGCCCCAGACTAGCAGTAGATACGCAGTATTTT
CASSPRLAVDTQYF
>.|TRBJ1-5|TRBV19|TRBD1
TGTGCCAGTAAAATCAGCCAGGGGGCGCTTCCCAATCAGCCCCAGCATTTT
CASKISQGALPNQPQHF
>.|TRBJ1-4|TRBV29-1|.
TGCAGCGTTTATTCGGACGGGGGGGAAAAACTGTTTTTT
CSVYSDGGEKLFF
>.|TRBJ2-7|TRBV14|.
TGTGCCAGCAGCCCTTCCTTTCTCGAGCAGTACTTC
CASSPSFLEQYF
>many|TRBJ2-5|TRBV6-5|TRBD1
TGTGCCAGCAGTACCGACAGGGGAGAGACCCAGTACTTC
CASSTDRGETQYF
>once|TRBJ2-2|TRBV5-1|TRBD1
TGCGCCAGCAGCCCTGGGACAGGGGAAGCCGGGGAGCTGTTTTTT
CASSPGTGEAGELFF
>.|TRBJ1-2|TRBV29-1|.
TGCAGCGTTGAAGACCCGGACTCAACAGTTTTGAATGACTACACCTTC
CSVEDPDSTVLNDYTF
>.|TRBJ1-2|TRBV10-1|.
TGCGCCAGCAGCTCTGGCCAGGGCTATGGCTACACCTTC
CASSSGQGYGYTF
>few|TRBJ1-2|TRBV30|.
TGTGCCTCCCAACAGGGATACTATGGCTACACCTTC
CASQQGYYGYTF
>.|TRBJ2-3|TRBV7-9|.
TGTGCCAGCAGCAAACTAGATACAGATACGCAGTATTTT
CASSKLDTDTQYF
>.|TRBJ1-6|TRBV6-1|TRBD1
TGTGCCAGCAGTGAGGGACAGGATCTTTCACCCCTCCACTTT
CASSEGQDLSPLHF
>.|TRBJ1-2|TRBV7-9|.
TGTGCCAGCAGCTTAGACAGTGCGAACTATGGCTACACCTTC
CASSLDSANYGYTF
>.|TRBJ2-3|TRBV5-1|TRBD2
TGCGCCAGCAATCCCGCGGGGGGCACAGATACGCAGTATTTT
CASNPAGGTDTQYF
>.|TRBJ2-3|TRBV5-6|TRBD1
TGTGCCAGCAGGCCGACAGGGAGTGGCACAGATACGCAGTATTTT
CASRPTGSGTDTQYF
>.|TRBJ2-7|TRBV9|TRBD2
TGTGCCAGCAGCGTAGAGGGACTAGCGGGGGTGAACGAGCAGTACTTC
CASSVEGLAGVNEQYF
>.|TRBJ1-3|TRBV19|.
TGTGCCAGTAGTGTTATGACAGGTCACTCTGGAAACACCATATATTTT
CASSVMTGHSGNTIYF
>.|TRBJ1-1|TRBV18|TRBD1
TGTGCCAGCTCACCACAGGGACAGGACGCCACTGAAGCTTTCTTT
CASSPQGQDATEAFF
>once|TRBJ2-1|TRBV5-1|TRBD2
TGCGCCAGCAGCTTGGCCGGCGGGGGGGCCTACAATGAGCAGTTCTTC
CASSLAGGGAYNEQFF
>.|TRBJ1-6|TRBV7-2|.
TGTGCCAGCAGTCCGAGCTCCTATAATTCACCCCTCCACTTT
CASSPSSYNSPLHF
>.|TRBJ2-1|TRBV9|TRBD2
TGTGCCAGCAGCGTAGAGGGTAGCGGGGGGGCCAATGAGCAGTTCTTC
CASSVEGSGGANEQFF
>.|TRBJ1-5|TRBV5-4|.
TGTGCCAGCAGCACCGGGGGTAGCAATCAGCCCCAGCATTTT
CASSTGGSNQPQHF
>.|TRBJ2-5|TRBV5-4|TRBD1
TGTGCCAGCAGCCTAGCCGGACAGGGGACGGAGACCCAGTACTTC
CASSLAGQGTETQYF
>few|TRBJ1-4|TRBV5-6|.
TGTGCCAGCAGCTTCCGAGATAATGAAAAACTGTTTTTT
CASSFRDNEKLFF
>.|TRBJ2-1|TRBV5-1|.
TGCGCCAGCAGGCCTGGGGGGTCCTACAATGAGCAGTTCTTC
CASRPGGSYNEQFF
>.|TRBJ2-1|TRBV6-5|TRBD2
TGTGCCAGCAGTTATTGGGGGGGGTTTGAGGACAATGAGCAGTTCTTC
CASSYWGGFEDNEQFF
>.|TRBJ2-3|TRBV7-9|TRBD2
TGTGCCAGCAGCTTGCAGCGGGGGTTAAAATATACAGATACGCAGTATTTT
CASSLQRGLKYTDTQYF
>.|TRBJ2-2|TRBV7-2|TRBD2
TGTGCCAGCAGCTTCTCCCTAGCGGGATTAAACACCGGGGAGCTGTTTTTT
CASSFSLAGLNTGELFF
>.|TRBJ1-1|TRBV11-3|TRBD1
TGTGCCAGCAGCCCCCGACAGGGACGGAGCACTGAAGCTTTCTTT
CASSPRQGRSTEAFF
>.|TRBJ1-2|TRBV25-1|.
TGTGCCAGCAGTAACAGCTATGGCTACACCTTC
CASSNSYGYTF
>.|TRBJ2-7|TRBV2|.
TGTGCCAGCAATGACGGGAGTGGCGAGCAGTACTTC
CASNDGSGEQYF
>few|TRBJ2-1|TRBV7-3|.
TGTGCCAGCAGCTTAACTACCTACAATGAGCAGTTCTTC
CASSLTTYNEQFF
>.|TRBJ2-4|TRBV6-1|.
TGTGCCAGCAGAACAGGAACAGGCAAAAACATTCAGTACTTC
CASRTGTGKNIQYF
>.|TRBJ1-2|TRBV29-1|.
TGCAGCGTTGGCAGGGAGGCTTCTAACTATGGCTACACCTTC
CSVGREASNYGYTF
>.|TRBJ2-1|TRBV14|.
TGTGCCAGCAGCCAACGGCTAGCTAATTCCTACAATGAGCAGTTCTTC
CASSQRLANSYNEQFF
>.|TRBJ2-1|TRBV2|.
TGTGCCAGCAAGCAGGCCGCTGAATACAATGAGCAGTTCTTC
CASKQAAEYNEQFF
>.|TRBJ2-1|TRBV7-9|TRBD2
TGTGCCAGCAGCTTATTAGCGGGAGGAGTTCAGGAGCAGTTCTTC
CASSLLAGGVQEQFF
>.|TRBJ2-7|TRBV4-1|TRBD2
TGCGCCAGCAGCCCCGGACTAGCGGGGGGGCCCTCGGGTTTTATCTACGAGCAGTACTTC
CASSPGLAGGPSGFIYEQYF